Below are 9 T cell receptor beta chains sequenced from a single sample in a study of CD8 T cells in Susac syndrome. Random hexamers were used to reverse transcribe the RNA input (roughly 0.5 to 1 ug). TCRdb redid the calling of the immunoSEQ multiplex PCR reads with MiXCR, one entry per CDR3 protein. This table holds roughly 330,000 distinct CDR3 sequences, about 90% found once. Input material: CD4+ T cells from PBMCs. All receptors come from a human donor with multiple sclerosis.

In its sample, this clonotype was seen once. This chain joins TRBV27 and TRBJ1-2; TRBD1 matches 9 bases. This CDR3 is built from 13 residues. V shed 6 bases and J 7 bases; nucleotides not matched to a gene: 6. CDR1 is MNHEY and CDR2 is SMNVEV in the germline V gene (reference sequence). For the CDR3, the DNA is TGTGCCAGCAGGGACAGGGGTCCGGGTGGCTACACCTTC. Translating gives CASRDRGPGGYTF.

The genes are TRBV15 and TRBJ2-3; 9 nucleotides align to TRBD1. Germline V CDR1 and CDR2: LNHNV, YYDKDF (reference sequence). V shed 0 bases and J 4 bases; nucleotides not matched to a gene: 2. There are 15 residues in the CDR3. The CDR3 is CATSRERTGADTQYF. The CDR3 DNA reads TGTGCCACCAGCAGAGAACGGACAGGGGCAGATACGCAGTATTTT. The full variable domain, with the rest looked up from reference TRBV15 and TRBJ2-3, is DAMVIQNPRYQVTQFGKPVTLSCSQTLNHNVMYWYQQKSSQAPKLLFHYYDKDFNNEADTPDNFQSRRPNTSFCFLDIRSPGLGDTAMYLCATSRERTGADTQYFGPGTRLTVL.

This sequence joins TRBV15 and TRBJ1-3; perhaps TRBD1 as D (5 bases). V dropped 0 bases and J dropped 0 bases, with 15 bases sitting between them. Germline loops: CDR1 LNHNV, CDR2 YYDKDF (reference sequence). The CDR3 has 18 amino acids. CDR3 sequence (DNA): TGTGCCACCAGCAGAGATCTCTCCTCCGGGGCCTCTGGAAACACCATATATTTT. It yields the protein CATSRDLSSGASGNTIYF.

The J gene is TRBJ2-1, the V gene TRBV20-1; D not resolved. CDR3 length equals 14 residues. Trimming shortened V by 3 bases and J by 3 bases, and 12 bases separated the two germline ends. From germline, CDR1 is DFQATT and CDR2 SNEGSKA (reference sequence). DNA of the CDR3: TGCAGTGCTAGTCCCGCGTCCGTCTACAATGAGCAGTTCTTC. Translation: CSASPASVYNEQFF.

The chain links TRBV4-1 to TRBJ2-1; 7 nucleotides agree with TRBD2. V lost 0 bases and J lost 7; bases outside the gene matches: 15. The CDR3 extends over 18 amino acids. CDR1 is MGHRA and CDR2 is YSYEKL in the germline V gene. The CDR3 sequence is CASSQDEASGRGKNEQFF. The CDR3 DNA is TGCGCCAGCAGCCAAGATGAGGCTAGCGGTAGGGGTAAGAATGAGCAGTTCTTC.

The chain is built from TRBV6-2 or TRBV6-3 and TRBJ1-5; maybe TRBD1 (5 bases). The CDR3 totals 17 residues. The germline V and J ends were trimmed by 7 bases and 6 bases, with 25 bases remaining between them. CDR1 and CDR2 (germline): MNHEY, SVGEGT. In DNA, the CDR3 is TGTGCCAGCAACAATCGAGGGGAGACGGGGCGGGCTCAGCCCCAGCATTTT. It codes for CASNNRGETGRAQPQHF.

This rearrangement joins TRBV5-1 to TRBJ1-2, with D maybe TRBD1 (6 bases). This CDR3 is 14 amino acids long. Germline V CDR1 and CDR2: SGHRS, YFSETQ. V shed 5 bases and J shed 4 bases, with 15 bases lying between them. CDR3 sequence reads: CASSSPGGSYGYTF. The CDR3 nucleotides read TGCGCCAGCAGTTCACCGGGGGGCAGCTATGGCTACACCTTC.

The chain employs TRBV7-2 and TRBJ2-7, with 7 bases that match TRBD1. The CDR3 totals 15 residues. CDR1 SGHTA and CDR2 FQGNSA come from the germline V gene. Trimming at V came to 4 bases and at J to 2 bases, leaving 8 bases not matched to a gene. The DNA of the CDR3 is TGTGCCAGCAGCTCACGACAGGGCCCCCCCTACGAGCAGTACTTC. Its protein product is CASSSRQGPPYEQYF. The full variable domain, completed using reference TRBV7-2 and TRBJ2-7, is GAGVSQSPSNKVTEKGKDVELRCDPISGHTALYWYRQSLGQGLEFLIYFQGNSAPDKSGLPSDRFSAERTGGSVSTLTIQRTQQEDSAVYLCASSSRQGPPYEQYFGPGTRLTVT.

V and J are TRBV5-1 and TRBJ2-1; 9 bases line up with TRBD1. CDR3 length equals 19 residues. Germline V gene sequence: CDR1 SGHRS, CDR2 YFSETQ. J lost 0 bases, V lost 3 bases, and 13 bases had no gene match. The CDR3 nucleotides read TGCGCCAGCAGCTCCCCGGGACAGGGTCGACTAAGCTCCTACAATGAGCAGTTCTTC. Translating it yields CASSSPGQGRLSSYNEQFF.